These T cell receptor beta chains were read from a single sample in a study of T cell responses to AZD1222 COVID-19 vaccine. TCRdb's table, derived via immunoSEQ multiplex PCR, lists solely in-frame clones and lacks some. The table lists around 100,000 clones, roughly 91% of them singletons. The sequencing used peripheral blood, collected on day 0 of AZD1222 vaccination. The source is an adult in good health. Both conserved end residues are part of each CDR3. Each record gives: clone size, V gene, J gene, D gene, CDR3 DNA, CDR3 protein. The D gene is left open where the match is weak. Rows may omit the clone size; those that give it use once, few, many or a size class.

-	TRBV27	TRBJ2-7	TRBD1	TGTGCCAGCAGTTGGGCAGGGGGCGGCTACGAGCAGTACTTC	CASSWAGGGYEQYF
-	TRBV21-1	TRBJ1-1	-	TGTGCCAGCAGGTCGGACAGGGCCACCCGATGCATGAACACTGAAGCTTTCTTT	CASRSDRATRCMNTEAFF
-	TRBV10-3	TRBJ2-3	-	TGTGCCATCAGTGGAGGAGGGTACACAGATACGCAGTATTTT	CAISGGGYTDTQYF
-	TRBV6-1	TRBJ1-1	TRBD1	TGTGCCAGCAGTGAATCCGGAGCGGGACAGGGACTGAACACTGAAGCTTTCTTT	CASSESGAGQGLNTEAFF
-	TRBV5-1	TRBJ2-1	TRBD2	TGCGCCAGCAGCTCTAGCGGGGGCTCCTACAATGAGCAGTTCTTC	CASSSSGGSYNEQFF
-	TRBV27	TRBJ1-5	-	TGTGCCAGCGGATACAGGGTTGGAAGCAATCAGCCCCAGCATTTT	CASGYRVGSNQPQHF
-	TRBV18	TRBJ2-7	-	TGTGCCAGCTCACGGTCAATGGGGCCCTACGAGCAGTACTTC	CASSRSMGPYEQYF
-	TRBV27	TRBJ1-4	-	TGTGCCAGCAGCTCCTCCCGGGTTAATGAAAAACTGTTTTTT	CASSSSRVNEKLFF
once	TRBV28	TRBJ2-5	-	TGTGCCAGCAGTTTTTCGTTTCAGGGGATTCGAGAGACCCAGTACTTC	CASSFSFQGIRETQYF
-	TRBV3-1/TRBV3-2	TRBJ2-7	TRBD2	TGTGCCAGCAGCCCTGGGACTAGCGGCTACGAGCAGTACTTC	CASSPGTSGYEQYF
-	TRBV11-2	TRBJ2-7	-	TGTGCCAGCAGCCGCCCCTCGACAGATGAGCAGTACTTC	CASSRPSTDEQYF
-	TRBV30	TRBJ2-2	-	TGTGCCTGGAGGTTCGGCGGTAACACCGGGGAGCTGTTTTTT	CAWRFGGNTGELFF
-	TRBV9	TRBJ2-1	TRBD2	TGTGCCAGCAGCCCGGGACTAGCGAAGCTCAATGAGCAGTTCTTC	CASSPGLAKLNEQFF
-	TRBV7-3	TRBJ2-7	-	TGTGCCAGCAGCCAATCGTCCGTGGGTGGCTACGAGCAGTACTTC	CASSQSSVGGYEQYF
-	TRBV7-6	TRBJ2-6	-	TGTGCCAGCAGCGAAAGGTCGGGGACCTCTGGGGCCAACGTCCTGACTTTC	CASSERSGTSGANVLTF
-	TRBV9	TRBJ2-7	TRBD2	TGTGCCAGCAGCGTAGCTAGCGGTACGACCTACGAGCAGTACTTC	CASSVASGTTYEQYF
once	TRBV2	TRBJ1-1	-	TGTGCCAGCAGGTGGGGGGGCACTGAAGCTTTCTTT	CASRWGGTEAFF
-	TRBV11-2	TRBJ2-2	-	TGTGCCAGCAGCTTAGCGGTTAGCGTGGGCACCGGGGAGCTGTTTTTT	CASSLAVSVGTGELFF
-	TRBV28	TRBJ2-2	-	TGTGCCAGCAGTTTGGACGGGAGGAACACCGGGGAGCTGTTTTTT	CASSLDGRNTGELFF
-	TRBV28	TRBJ1-2	-	TGTGCCAGCAGTACCCGGGTTCCAAACTATGGCTACACCTTC	CASSTRVPNYGYTF
once	TRBV2	TRBJ2-1	-	TGTGCCAGCCTCGTGGGGCCCTCCTACAATGAGCAGTTCTTC	CASLVGPSYNEQFF
-	TRBV27	TRBJ2-5	TRBD2	TGTGCCAGCAGTCTGGGACTAGTGACGCCAGAGACCCAGTACTTC	CASSLGLVTPETQYF
-	TRBV7-8	TRBJ1-5	TRBD1	TGTGCCAGCAGCCTTCAGGGGGGCAATCAGCCCCAGCATTTT	CASSLQGGNQPQHF
-	TRBV4-2	TRBJ2-7	-	TGTGCCAGCAGCCCTGTCGGGGGCGGAGGGAGCTCCTACGAGCAGTACTTC	CASSPVGGGGSSYEQYF
once	TRBV18	TRBJ1-1	-	TGTGCCAGCTCAATTGACTTAAGGGAAGTCACTGAAGCTTTCTTT	CASSIDLREVTEAFF
-	TRBV5-6	TRBJ2-3	-	TGTGCCAGCAGCTTGGGGTATGCCGGCCCTCCTTCTGCAGATACGCAGTATTTT	CASSLGYAGPPSADTQYF
-	TRBV18	TRBJ1-2	TRBD1	TGTGCCAGCTCACCACGACAGGGGGGCTATGGCTACACCTTC	CASSPRQGGYGYTF
few	TRBV6-2/TRBV6-3	TRBJ2-7	TRBD1	TGTGCCAGCATCCCCGACAGGGGGAACTCCTACGAGCAGTACTTC	CASIPDRGNSYEQYF
-	TRBV5-8	TRBJ2-3	-	TGTGCCAGCAGCTTCCGGCAGGGTGTTAAAGATACGCAGTATTTT	CASSFRQGVKDTQYF
-	TRBV7-8	TRBJ1-4	-	TGTGCCAGCAGCTCGGACAGAACTAATGAAAAACTGTTTTTT	CASSSDRTNEKLFF
-	TRBV3-1/TRBV3-2	TRBJ2-5	TRBD2	TGTGCCAGCAGCCAAGAATGGGGGAGGGCCGGGGAGACCCAGTACTTC	CASSQEWGRAGETQYF
-	TRBV12-3/TRBV12-4	TRBJ2-7	-	TGTGCCAGCAGTTTTGTTTCCGAGCAGTACTTC	CASSFVSEQYF
-	TRBV7-2	TRBJ2-7	-	TGTGCCAGCAGCCGTATTCCGGACGGGGCCTACGAGCAGTACTTC	CASSRIPDGAYEQYF
-	TRBV19	TRBJ2-1	-	TGTGCCAGTAGTCTGGGGCAGATTAGGGCCAATGAGCAGTTCTTC	CASSLGQIRANEQFF
-	TRBV7-2	TRBJ1-1	-	TGTGCCAGCAGCTCCACAGGGAACACTGAAGCTTTCTTT	CASSSTGNTEAFF
once	TRBV9	TRBJ1-1	-	TGTGCCAGCAGCGCCCTACAGCTAGCTGAGAACACTGAAGCTTTCTTT	CASSALQLAENTEAFF
-	TRBV6-1	TRBJ2-3	TRBD2	TGTGCCAGCACCCGGGGGACTACGGGCACAGATACGCAGTATTTT	CASTRGTTGTDTQYF